This TCR beta chain was profiled in a study of CD8+ T cells in alopecia areata. In germline, CDR1 is MDHEN, CDR2 SYDVKM. This CDR3 has 14 amino acids. V lost 5 bases to trimming and J lost 5 bases; unmatched junction nucleotides: 6. Extracted from the samples, RNA was reverse transcribed into cDNA to serve as the sequencing template. The protocol was immunoSEQ multiplex PCR, while the TCRdb copy is restricted to in-frame clones and leaves out a portion. The sample holds around 190,000 clones, around 64% seen once. The treatment denotes: oral pan-JAK inhibitor, 5-10 mg twice daily. This receptor was taken from a human donor with alopecia areata. Sample: CD4+ T cells sorted from blood, taken between weeks 49 and 50, from a patient treated with tofacitinib. The chain recombines TRBV28 with TRBJ1-1, with TRBD1 matching 9 bases. CDR3 amino acids: CASSAGTGRTEAFF. In DNA form, the CDR3 reads TGTGCCAGCAGTGCCGGGACAGGGAGGACTGAAGCTTTCTTT.